The present entry profiles one TCR beta chain with its context. Germline CDR1 SGHRS, CDR2 YFSETQ. CDR3 length: 13 amino acids. These data originate in a study of CXCR3-negative and CXCR3-positive naive CD8 T cells. Through 5' RACE with UMI labels, the TRB cDNA libraries were prepared. TCRdb re-called the 5' RACE reads and gives one entry per CDR3 protein, without DNA. The sample's table shows 84,000 or so distinct CDR3 sequences. Naive CD8+ T cells showed a CD45RO-CCR7+CD27+CD95- phenotype. This TCR was recovered from a human donor in good health. Some clones in this sample may be carry-over from other donors' samples. V usage is TRBV5-1 and J usage is TRBJ2-7; TCRdb returns TRBD1, unconfirmable since there is no DNA. Sequencing was done on a sample of naive CXCR3- CD8+ T cells from blood. Subset here: CD45RO-CCR7+CD27+CD95- naive CD8+ T cells lacking CXCR3 (TNR3-). The chain's CDR3 is CASSSLTDYEQYF. Full variable domain (missing parts from reference TRBV5-1 and TRBJ2-7): KAGVTQTPRYLIKTRGQQVTLSCSPISGHRSVSWYQQTPGQGLQFLFEYFSETQRNKGNFPGRFSGRQFSNSRSEMNVSTLELGDSALYLCASSSLTDYEQYFGPGTRLTVT.